This paragraph covers one T cell receptor (beta chain) sequence. Its binding antigen is unknown. Per-base qualities were not stored, and no clone one base away is much larger. The sample is drawn from a study of type 1 regulatory T cells (TCRdb year 2021). In the study overall: The study characterized an in vitro protocol that generated a Tr1-enriched, alloantigen-specific CD4 T cell product named T-allo10. Patients with hematological malignancies who were receiving allogeneic hematopoietic stem cell transplantation were the group in which T-allo10 was being clinically evaluated.

The germline V gene provides CDR1 SGHRS and CDR2 YFSETQ. The CDR3 spans 14 residues, from the cysteine through the phenylalanine. The entry retains the CDR3 DNA only, 42 bases that are in frame from base 1. V and J are trimmed by 2 bases and 4 bases, and the gene matches miss 3 bases of the junction. Donor-derived T-allo10 cells were described as specific for host alloantigens, anergic, and capable of alloantigen-specific suppression. Sequencing was performed on an Illumina MiSeq. TCRdb ran its own pipeline on the public reads, namely fastp trimming at Q25 and MiXCR clone calling, and kept in-frame beta chains. Every CDR3 protein is listed once, alongside the most common genes and DNA of its rows. This sample gives 20,000 to 30,000 distinct CDR3 sequences in total; 55% to 80% of them show up just once. The ten most abundant clones make up roughly 15% of the sample.

Sample: cultured T cells, either the whole culture or a sorted T cell fraction (not recorded which). Per the publication, the cell subset or site label means: Tr1-enriched cell product generated in vitro against host alloantigens. The chain couples TRBV5-1 to TRBJ1-1, and TRBD1 aligns with 9 junction nucleotides. The TCR originated in a human donor in good health. The CDR3 reads as follows: CASSLGTGTTEAFF. The nucleotide sequence reads as follows: TGCGCCAGCAGCTTAGGGACAGGGACCACTGAAGCTTTCTTT.